This T cell receptor (beta chain) was captured by sequencing in a study of technical replicates of blood from several donors. From germline, CDR1 is KGHSH and CDR2 LQKENI. CDR3 size: 13 residues. The germline V and J ends were trimmed by 3 bases and 6 bases, with 12 bases remaining between them. Sequencing was performed with immunoSEQ multiplex PCR; in TCRdb, only in-frame clones are kept and a portion is missing. The data hold roughly 48,000 clones, with 80% to 95% observed a single time. The source material was PBMCs. This clonotype was sampled from a human donor in good health. Some clones in this sample may be carry-over from other donors' samples. The chain employs TRBV18 and TRBJ2-7, with a tentative D call TRBD2 (5 bases). This chain's CDR3 is CASSPQREIEQYF. In nucleotides, the CDR3 is TGTGCCAGCTCACCTCAGAGGGAGATCGAGCAGTACTTC. The full variable domain, in which reference TRBV18 and TRBJ2-7 provide the parts outside the CDR3, is NAGVMQNPRHLVRRRGQEARLRCSPMKGHSHVYWYRQLPEEGLKFMVYLQKENIIDESGMPKERFSAEFPKEGPSILRIQQVVRGDSAAYFCASSPQREIEQYFGPGTRLTVT.